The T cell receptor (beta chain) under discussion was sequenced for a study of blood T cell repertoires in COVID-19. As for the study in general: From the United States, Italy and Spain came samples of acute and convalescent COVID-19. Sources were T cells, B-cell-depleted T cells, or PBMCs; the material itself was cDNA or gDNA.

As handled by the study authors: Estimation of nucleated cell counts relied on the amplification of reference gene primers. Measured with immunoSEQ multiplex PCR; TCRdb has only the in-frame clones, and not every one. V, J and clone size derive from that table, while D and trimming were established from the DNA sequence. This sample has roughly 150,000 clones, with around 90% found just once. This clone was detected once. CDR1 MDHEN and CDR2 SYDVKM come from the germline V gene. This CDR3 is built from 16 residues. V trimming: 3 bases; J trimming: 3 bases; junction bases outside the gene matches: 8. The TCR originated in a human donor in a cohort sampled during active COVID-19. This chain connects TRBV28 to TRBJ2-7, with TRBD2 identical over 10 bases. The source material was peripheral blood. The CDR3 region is CASSFSLGTSVYEQYF. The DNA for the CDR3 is TGTGCCAGCAGTTTTTCACTGGGGACTAGCGTCTACGAGCAGTACTTC.